This T cell receptor beta chain was found in a study of blood T cell repertoires in COVID-19. In the study overall: The United States, Italy and Spain were the sources of the acute and convalescent COVID-19 samples. Sources were T cells, B-cell-depleted T cells, or PBMCs; the material itself was cDNA or gDNA.

This clone qualifies as medium-sized. Trimming at V came to 10 bases and at J to 3 bases, leaving 8 bases not matched to a gene. Germline V gene lookup returns CDR1 MDHEN and CDR2 SYDVKM. The CDR3 runs to 14 residues. Original processing methods: Counts of nucleated cells, estimated from reference gene primer amplification, were obtained. This table comes from immunoSEQ multiplex PCR, and its TCRdb copy is limited to in-frame clones, with some not included. The DNA was the basis for D and trimming; V, J and clone size are from that table. The sample yields under 150,000 clones, about 88% seen once. Input material: peripheral blood. The source of this sequence is a human donor in a cohort sampled during active COVID-19. This chain uses TRBV28 with TRBJ2-1; TRBD1 aligns across 8 bases. CDR3 sequence reads: CATNQGAHYNEQFF. In DNA, the CDR3 is TGTGCCACTAACCAGGGGGCGCACTACAATGAGCAGTTCTTC.